The clone carrying this T cell receptor (beta chain) occurred a few times. The sample belongs to a study of blood T cell repertoires in COVID-19. In the study overall: Italy, Spain and the United States were the sources of the convalescent and acute COVID-19 samples. PBMCs, B-cell-depleted T cells, or T cells provided the cDNA or gDNA that made up the material.

In the study's own analysis: The authors estimated nucleated cell counts from reference gene primer amplification. The protocol was immunoSEQ multiplex PCR, while the TCRdb copy is restricted to in-frame clones and leaves out a portion. The DNA gave D and trimming, while V, J and clone size come from that table. The table has 140,000 to 150,000 clones, 70% to 90% seen once. The receptor comes from a woman aged 40 to 50 with active or convalescent COVID-19. The specimen was peripheral blood.

The DNA for the CDR3 is TGTGCCAGCAGCCAAGATGCGGTTCAGGGTAACTATGGCTACACCTTC. Encoded protein: CASSQDAVQGNYGYTF. The gene calls are TRBV3-1 (or the pseudogene TRBV3-2) and TRBJ1-2; perhaps TRBD1 as D (5 bases). V was trimmed by 0 bases and J by 1 base, leaving 12 bases between them. Germline V CDR1 and CDR2: LGHDT, YNNKEL (reference sequence). The CDR3 is 16 amino acids.